Below are 4 T cell receptor beta chains sequenced from a single sample in a study of OX40 agonist ivuxolimab in advanced cancers. Using immunoSEQ multiplex PCR, the repertoire was profiled, and TCRdb retains in-frame clones only, with some absent. This sample has 60,000 or so clones, with over 80% found just once. Sequences were derived from CD4+ or CD8+ T cells sorted from blood, sampled in a trial of the OX40 agonist ivuxolimab. The receptors were sampled from an adult with an advanced solid tumor such as melanoma, head and neck, liver or kidney cancer.

This chain joins TRBV11-3 and TRBJ2-1; 7 nucleotides agree with TRBD2. CDR1 SGHNT and CDR2 YENEEA come from the germline V gene. CDR3 length: 15 residues. Trimming cost V 3 bases and J 5 bases; bases outside gene matches: 7. The CDR3 is CASSFSSGVNNEQFF. The CDR3 nucleotides read TGTGCCAGCAGCTTTTCCAGCGGGGTTAACAATGAGCAGTTCTTC.

As to this clone: The junction does not match germline at one end; this may be a read error. This sequence joins TRBV19 and TRBJ2-2; the match to TRBD2 covers 11 bases. The CDR3 is made up of 19 amino acids. Looked up from germline, CDR1 is LNHDA and CDR2 is SQIVND (reference sequence). CDR3 residues: CASSMWTSGFNANTEELFF. CDR3 DNA: TGTGCCAGTAGTATGTGGACTAGCGGGTTTAACGCGAACACCGAGGAGCTGTTTTTT.

This rearrangement joins TRBV29-1 to TRBJ2-7; 7 positions agree with TRBD1. The CDR3 covers 15 residues. V lost 6 bases to trimming and J lost 4 bases; unmatched junction nucleotides: 15. Germline-derived CDR1 and CDR2 are SQVTM and ANQGSEA. The CDR3 is CSVFDDTGAPYEQYF. The CDR3 DNA reads TGCAGCGTCTTTGATGATACAGGGGCCCCTTACGAGCAGTACTTC.

The chain couples TRBV15 to TRBJ2-5; D is uncertain. Germline values: CDR1 LNHNV, CDR2 YYDKDF (reference sequence). The ends were cut back, 0 bases at V and 2 bases at J, with 4 bases in the middle. The length of the CDR3 is 13 residues. DNA for the CDR3: TGTGCCACCAGCAGAGATCCACAAGAGACCCAGTACTTC. Protein product: CATSRDPQETQYF. Full variable domain (remainder filled in from reference TRBV15 and TRBJ2-5): DAMVIQNPRYQVTQFGKPVTLSCSQTLNHNVMYWYQQKSSQAPKLLFHYYDKDFNNEADTPDNFQSRRPNTSFCFLDIRSPGLGDTAMYLCATSRDPQETQYFGPGTRLLVL.